Each of the 9 T cell receptor beta chains below was sequenced from the same sample in a study of CD8+ T cells in alopecia areata. As for treatment: oral pan-JAK inhibitor, 5-10 mg twice daily. The authors extracted RNA and reverse transcribed it into cDNA as the sequencing template. The assay was immunoSEQ multiplex PCR, and TCRdb's table has in-frame clones only and misses some. The table includes about 210,000 clones, about three fifths detected once. Sequenced here: CD4+ T cells sorted from blood, sampled at week 4, from a patient treated with tofacitinib. The receptors shown here come from a human donor with alopecia areata.

The chain is built from TRBV4-3 and TRBJ2-4; 7 nucleotides align to TRBD1. This CDR3 contains 16 residues. V was pared by 3 bases and J by 1 base, with 6 bases of the junction left unmatched. Germline loops: CDR1 LGHNA, CDR2 YSLEER. CDR3 sequence (DNA): TGCGCCAGCAGCCACGACGTCAGGGGGGCCAAAAACATTCAGTACTTC. Translated, it gives CASSHDVRGAKNIQYF.

This chain connects TRBV5-6 to TRBJ1-6; no clear D. V lost 3 bases and J 8 bases, leaving 6 bases between the germline ends. In germline, CDR1 is SGHDT, CDR2 YYEEEE. The length of the CDR3 is 12 residues. The chain's CDR3 is CASSSNDSPLHF. The CDR3 coding sequence is TGTGCCAGCAGCTCGAACGATTCACCCCTCCACTTT.

The J gene is TRBJ2-5, the V gene TRBV9, with D tentatively TRBD1 or TRBD2 (5 bases each). The germline V gene encodes CDR1 SGDLS and CDR2 YYNGEE. Trimming took off 4 bases at V and 2 bases at J, with 18 bases between the two ends. The CDR3 sequence is 16 residues long. CDR3 DNA sequence: TGTGCCAGCAGCCCCTCCGGGACGGCGATTCAAGAGACCCAGTACTTC. Its translation: CASSPSGTAIQETQYF.

The rearrangement joins TRBV29-1 to TRBJ1-1; D is unclear. Looked up from germline, CDR1 is SQVTM and CDR2 is ANQGSEA. The CDR3 spans 10 residues. The V and J ends lost 7 bases and 3 bases respectively, with 6 bases between them. The DNA for the CDR3 is TGCAGCGGGAAACACACTGAAGCTTTCTTT. Its protein is CSGKHTEAFF.

Points on this clone: One end of the junction fails to match germline, which may point to a read error. The chain joins TRBV7-2 to TRBJ2-1, with a tentative D call TRBD1 (5 bases). The CDR3 totals 16 residues. Germline values: CDR1 SGHTA, CDR2 FQGNSA. The CDR3 is CASSHSTASSYNEQFF. For the CDR3, the DNA is TGCGCCAGCAGCCACTCGACAGCCAGCTCCTACAATGAGCAGTTCTTC.

The gene calls are TRBV30 and TRBJ1-1; possibly TRBD1 for D (5 bases). CDR3 length: 13 residues. Trimming removed 5 bases from V and 0 bases from J, with 10 bases in between. Germline CDR1 is GTSNPN and CDR2 is SVGIG (reference sequence). The CDR3 DNA reads TGTGCCTGGGAGGGACGGATGAACACTGAAGCTTTCTTT. Its protein is CAWEGRMNTEAFF.

This rearrangement joins TRBV6-6 to TRBJ1-3, with 8 bases identical to TRBD1. The CDR3 is 14 residues long. Trimming at V came to 7 bases and at J to 4 bases, leaving 6 bases not matched to a gene. Germline assignment: CDR1 MNHNY and CDR2 SVGAGI (reference sequence). CDR3 loop: CASNMRDRGNTIYF. CDR3 DNA: TGTGCCAGCAATATGCGGGACAGGGGAAACACCATATATTTT.

This clone was observed a few times. This rearrangement joins TRBV7-8 to TRBJ1-5; the D gene is possibly TRBD1 (5 bases). The CDR3 extends over 14 amino acids. Germline V gene data show CDR1 as SGHVS and CDR2 as FQNEAQ. V lost 5 bases and J 0 bases, leaving 8 bases between the germline ends. This CDR3 reads CASSLGTSNQPQHF. CDR3 DNA sequence: TGTGCCAGCAGCCTCGGGACTAGCAATCAGCCCCAGCATTTT.

V gene TRBV7-2 combines with J gene TRBJ2-5; D may be TRBD2 (6 bases). The CDR3 consists of 12 residues. Germline loops: CDR1 SGHTA, CDR2 FQGNSA. Trimming stripped 5 bases from V and 2 bases from J, with 6 bases between. As DNA, the CDR3 is TGTGCCAGCAGCCGGGAGCAAGAGACCCAGTACTTC. Translated, it gives CASSREQETQYF.